This is a list of T cell receptor beta chains from one sample in a study of response to subunit inactivated influenza vaccine. TCRdb used MiXCR to reprocess the RT-PCR reads, holding one entry per CDR3 protein. This sample yields roughly 550,000 distinct CDR3 sequences, of which roughly a quarter are seen a single time; approximately 2.9% belongs to the top ten. The sample also formed part of further work on T cells expressing NK-cell markers.

The input for sequencing was CD4+ T cells sorted from PBMCs, taken roughly 12 days after vaccination. Source of these receptors: a man in his fifties or sixties who received an inactivated influenza vaccine. Both conserved end residues are trimmed from each CDR3. The order of the fields is J gene, V gene, clone size, CDR3 protein. Not every row has a clone size; where given, it reads once, few, many or a size class.

j_gene: TRBJ2-7; v_gene: TRBV5-4; abundance: -; CDR3aa: ASSLYLSYEQY
j_gene: TRBJ1-2; v_gene: TRBV25-1; abundance: -; CDR3aa: ASSEYSWDRDNHGYT
j_gene: TRBJ2-7; v_gene: TRBV7-8; abundance: few; CDR3aa: ATSTYDRATYEQY
j_gene: TRBJ2-2; v_gene: TRBV3-1; abundance: -; CDR3aa: ASSQQQSAGELF
j_gene: TRBJ2-1; v_gene: TRBV2; abundance: few; CDR3aa: ASRKTYNEQF
j_gene: TRBJ1-5; v_gene: TRBV15; abundance: -; CDR3aa: ATSVDRDQPQH
j_gene: TRBJ2-2; v_gene: TRBV5-6; abundance: many; CDR3aa: ASLRNTGELF
j_gene: TRBJ2-7; v_gene: TRBV20-1; abundance: -; CDR3aa: SASGLILSYEQY
j_gene: TRBJ2-7; v_gene: TRBV9; abundance: -; CDR3aa: ASSTGRESSYEQY
j_gene: TRBJ1-1; v_gene: TRBV3-1; abundance: -; CDR3aa: ASSQGLGGLAF
j_gene: TRBJ2-1; v_gene: TRBV6-2/TRBV6-3; abundance: -; CDR3aa: ASRALANEQF
j_gene: TRBJ2-6; v_gene: TRBV7-2; abundance: -; CDR3aa: ASSRQRSSGANVLT
j_gene: TRBJ2-7; v_gene: TRBV23-1; abundance: -; CDR3aa: AKTLRGRTYEQY
j_gene: TRBJ1-3; v_gene: TRBV5-1; abundance: once; CDR3aa: ASRNGQGAGNTIY
j_gene: TRBJ2-1; v_gene: TRBV9; abundance: -; CDR3aa: ASSGYRSNEQF
j_gene: TRBJ1-1; v_gene: TRBV5-6; abundance: few; CDR3aa: ASSKGQGLGLGF
j_gene: TRBJ2-2; v_gene: TRBV12-3/TRBV12-4; abundance: -; CDR3aa: ASRLAGGPRTGELF
j_gene: TRBJ2-7; v_gene: TRBV20-1; abundance: once; CDR3aa: SSSRAGQGPEQY
j_gene: TRBJ1-5; v_gene: TRBV6-6; abundance: -; CDR3aa: ASSYSLRQPQH
j_gene: TRBJ2-5; v_gene: TRBV11-3; abundance: -; CDR3aa: ASSSTQGETQY
j_gene: TRBJ2-7; v_gene: TRBV10-3; abundance: -; CDR3aa: AISPVGGRGSTYEQY
j_gene: TRBJ1-6; v_gene: TRBV4-3; abundance: -; CDR3aa: ASSHRGNSPLH
j_gene: TRBJ1-5; v_gene: TRBV6-5; abundance: few; CDR3aa: ASSYDRGNQPQH
j_gene: TRBJ2-3; v_gene: TRBV7-2; abundance: -; CDR3aa: ASRSRTGQDTQY
j_gene: TRBJ2-7; v_gene: TRBV7-2; abundance: few; CDR3aa: ASSFGGPSYEQY
j_gene: TRBJ1-4; v_gene: TRBV5-1; abundance: many; CDR3aa: ASRMGGPNEKLF
j_gene: TRBJ2-1; v_gene: TRBV3-1; abundance: -; CDR3aa: ASSQAGSANEQF
j_gene: TRBJ2-5; v_gene: TRBV7-2; abundance: few; CDR3aa: ASSFRETGVLAGGRRQETQY
j_gene: TRBJ1-2; v_gene: TRBV12-3/TRBV12-4; abundance: few; CDR3aa: ASSPRVVYGYT
j_gene: TRBJ2-7; v_gene: TRBV5-1; abundance: few; CDR3aa: ASSLAGTGGFREQY
j_gene: TRBJ2-7; v_gene: TRBV25-1; abundance: few; CDR3aa: ASSDLGVDASYEQY
j_gene: TRBJ2-7; v_gene: TRBV29-1; abundance: -; CDR3aa: SVEDSGALGQGGTYEQY
j_gene: TRBJ2-5; v_gene: TRBV5-5; abundance: -; CDR3aa: ASRAWTGRQETQY
j_gene: TRBJ2-3; v_gene: TRBV7-9; abundance: few; CDR3aa: ASSWERTDTQY
j_gene: TRBJ2-1; v_gene: TRBV20-1; abundance: -; CDR3aa: SAPVISGRVNEQF
j_gene: TRBJ2-7; v_gene: TRBV6-1; abundance: -; CDR3aa: ASGRTGTYEQY
j_gene: TRBJ2-3; v_gene: TRBV10-3; abundance: -; CDR3aa: AISVSGSTDTQY
j_gene: TRBJ1-5; v_gene: TRBV4-3; abundance: -; CDR3aa: ASSQDGASNQPQH
j_gene: TRBJ2-2; v_gene: TRBV20-1; abundance: -; CDR3aa: SARVGRANTGELF
j_gene: TRBJ2-3; v_gene: TRBV6-1; abundance: -; CDR3aa: ASNLLAGGRTDTQY
j_gene: TRBJ1-1; v_gene: TRBV9; abundance: -; CDR3aa: ASSTTLNGQHTEAF
j_gene: TRBJ1-1; v_gene: TRBV6-2/TRBV6-3; abundance: -; CDR3aa: ASNSENTEAF
j_gene: TRBJ2-7; v_gene: TRBV6-1; abundance: -; CDR3aa: ASRTPGLPYEQY
j_gene: TRBJ2-7; v_gene: TRBV12-3/TRBV12-4; abundance: many; CDR3aa: ASSLSPSSYEQY
j_gene: TRBJ2-3; v_gene: TRBV20-1; abundance: -; CDR3aa: SAEREGVDTQY
j_gene: TRBJ2-2; v_gene: TRBV7-9; abundance: -; CDR3aa: ASSLDLYTGELF
j_gene: TRBJ2-3; v_gene: TRBV2; abundance: -; CDR3aa: ASSEFASWTDTQY
j_gene: TRBJ1-5; v_gene: TRBV6-1; abundance: -; CDR3aa: ASRRDRISNQPQH
j_gene: TRBJ2-1; v_gene: TRBV20-1; abundance: few; CDR3aa: SARVGTRRSREQF
j_gene: TRBJ1-6; v_gene: TRBV27; abundance: -; CDR3aa: ASAQGGNSPLH
j_gene: TRBJ2-7; v_gene: TRBV12-3/TRBV12-4; abundance: -; CDR3aa: ASSLDSASYEQY
j_gene: TRBJ1-1; v_gene: TRBV18; abundance: few; CDR3aa: ASSRKGQEGTEAF
j_gene: TRBJ2-2; v_gene: TRBV5-5; abundance: few; CDR3aa: ASRSEGGPGELF
j_gene: TRBJ2-7; v_gene: TRBV4-3; abundance: -; CDR3aa: ASSQGAGMLYEQY
j_gene: TRBJ1-2; v_gene: TRBV6-5; abundance: -; CDR3aa: ASSYSTGDSGYT
j_gene: TRBJ2-2; v_gene: TRBV11-2; abundance: few; CDR3aa: ASSSPGLNTGELF
j_gene: TRBJ1-2; v_gene: TRBV5-8; abundance: -; CDR3aa: ASSVTTGTVVRGYT
j_gene: TRBJ2-1; v_gene: TRBV20-1; abundance: few; CDR3aa: SARDLRGLHVNNEQF
j_gene: TRBJ1-6; v_gene: TRBV5-1; abundance: few; CDR3aa: ASSLAKQGHSPLH
j_gene: TRBJ2-1; v_gene: TRBV29-1; abundance: -; CDR3aa: SARESTYNEQF